The rows below give T cell receptor beta chains drawn from one sample of a study of blood T cells in healthy people across ages. TCRdb reanalysed the 5' RACE reads using MiXCR and keeps one entry per CDR3 protein. The table lists 1.5 million to 2 million distinct CDR3 sequences, about 50% of them singletons. The sequenced sample consisted of blood. These receptors were collected from a woman aged 40 to 50 in good health. Each CDR3 is given with its conserved first and last residue.

CDR3: CASSVTETYGYTF
V: TRBV25-1
J: TRBJ1-2
length: 13

CDR3: CASSLQISKEKLFF
V: TRBV5-1
J: TRBJ1-4
length: 14

CDR3: CSARDRGQSHREQYF
V: TRBV20-1
J: TRBJ2-4
length: 15

CDR3: CASSLMPGQEHGYTF
V: TRBV7-6
J: TRBJ1-2
length: 15

CDR3: CASFPGTLRIPQYF
V: TRBV6-1
J: TRBJ2-5
length: 14

CDR3: CASSYPQGAFWDTQYF
V: TRBV12-3/TRBV12-4
J: TRBJ2-3
length: 16

CDR3: CASSDYLAGENTDTRYF
V: TRBV13
J: TRBJ2-3
length: 17

CDR3: CASSKSADNYGYIF
V: TRBV25-1
J: TRBJ1-2
length: 14

CDR3: CASSYPTSEGNEQFF
V: TRBV6-2/TRBV6-3
J: TRBJ2-1
length: 15

CDR3: CASSLGTGIYEQYF
V: TRBV7-2
J: TRBJ2-7
length: 14

CDR3: CASSMANFQYNAQYF
V: TRBV7-2
J: TRBJ2-5
length: 15

CDR3: CASQYGAGNRPRRDTQYF
V: TRBV27
J: TRBJ2-3
length: 18

CDR3: CASSFRGELATNEKLFF
V: TRBV5-6
J: TRBJ1-4
length: 17

CDR3: CATSRGTGEISLYGYTF
V: TRBV15
J: TRBJ1-2
length: 17

CDR3: CATSRDRGGSGYGYTF
V: TRBV15
J: TRBJ1-2
length: 16

CDR3: CSARAVSRVIDTQYF
V: TRBV20-1
J: TRBJ2-3
length: 15

CDR3: CSVVNRQNTEAFF
V: TRBV29-1
J: TRBJ1-1
length: 13

CDR3: CASSQVAGDSINYGYTF
V: TRBV4-3
J: TRBJ1-2
length: 17

CDR3: CASSIQGDRYNEQFF
V: TRBV7-3
J: TRBJ2-1
length: 15

CDR3: CAISSGQLNTEAFF
V: TRBV10-3
J: TRBJ1-1
length: 14

CDR3: CASSLAGQYHEQYF
V: TRBV5-1
J: TRBJ2-7
length: 14

CDR3: CASSLPGDHGYTF
V: TRBV4-2
J: TRBJ1-2
length: 13